The rows below give T cell receptor beta chains drawn from one sample of a study of T cell responses to AZD1222 COVID-19 vaccine. Profiling relied on immunoSEQ multiplex PCR, and the TCRdb table lists in-frame clones only, not all of them. The sample yields 130,000 to 150,000 clones, approximately 89% seen once. The sample in question was peripheral blood, obtained 28 days after the second AZD1222 dose. These receptors were obtained from an adult who received the AZD1222 COVID-19 vaccine. CDR3s include the opening cysteine and the closing phenylalanine or tryptophan. Fields, in order: V gene, D gene, J gene, CDR3 protein. D genes are given only for firm matches.

>TRBV7-9|NA|TRBJ1-1
CASSLEGDRETFF
>TRBV7-9|NA|TRBJ1-1
CASSLADADTEAFF
>TRBV19|NA|TRBJ1-5
CASSILQQYSNQPQHF
>TRBV30|NA|TRBJ2-5
CAWRRESETQYF
>TRBV7-8|NA|TRBJ1-1
CASSWVLLEMDTEAFF
>TRBV27|NA|TRBJ1-2
CASSFRGRRSNYGYTF
>TRBV24-1|NA|TRBJ1-2
CATSDRWGSYGYTF
>TRBV11-2|TRBD1|TRBJ2-7
CASKSGQGTNQYF
>TRBV10-3|TRBD2|TRBJ2-1
CAINSGLAGDNEQFF
>TRBV24-1|NA|TRBJ2-3
CATSDRERLTDTQYF
>TRBV19|TRBD1|TRBJ1-5
CASSIVRTGSNQPQHF
>TRBV6-5|NA|TRBJ1-2
CASGQNRYGYTF
>TRBV15|NA|TRBJ1-5
CATSRDFNQPQHF
>TRBV19|NA|TRBJ2-1
CASSIAEGWSNEQFF
>TRBV4-2|TRBD1|TRBJ2-5
CASSRDRGGQETQYF
>TRBV2|NA|TRBJ1-2
CASILGVHGYTF
>TRBV27|NA|TRBJ1-3
CASSFADSLPGNTIYF
>TRBV27|NA|TRBJ2-1
CASSLSGPYNEQFF
>TRBV4-3|TRBD1|TRBJ2-2
CASSQDGTGFHGELFF
>TRBV19|TRBD1|TRBJ1-4
CASSRTRGTGVEKLFF
>TRBV5-1|NA|TRBJ2-7
CASSPSGGGYEQYF
>TRBV9|TRBD1|TRBJ2-2
CASSGRTGQASSNTGELFF
>TRBV7-6|NA|TRBJ1-4
CASSKNTQGWEKLFF
>TRBV30|NA|TRBJ2-1
CAWSGLTSRLLLEGNEQFF
>TRBV12-3/TRBV12-4|NA|TRBJ1-3
CASSLLQMDTIYF
>TRBV19|NA|TRBJ1-1
CASRYLGNTEAFF
>TRBV9|NA|TRBJ2-1
CASSSRTAFSYNEQFF
>TRBV11-2|TRBD1|TRBJ2-5
CASSLDRGRETQYF
>TRBV6-5|NA|TRBJ1-5
CASSLRSSSPQHF
>TRBV6-6|TRBD2|TRBJ2-7
CASSYSDLAGRYEQYF
>TRBV11-2|NA|TRBJ1-4
CASTRMGGGQLFF
>TRBV27|TRBD1|TRBJ1-2
CASSSLGQGSEGYTF
>TRBV7-8|NA|TRBJ2-7
CASSRRDTYEQYF
>TRBV6-5|NA|TRBJ1-1
CASSFDSLNTEAFF